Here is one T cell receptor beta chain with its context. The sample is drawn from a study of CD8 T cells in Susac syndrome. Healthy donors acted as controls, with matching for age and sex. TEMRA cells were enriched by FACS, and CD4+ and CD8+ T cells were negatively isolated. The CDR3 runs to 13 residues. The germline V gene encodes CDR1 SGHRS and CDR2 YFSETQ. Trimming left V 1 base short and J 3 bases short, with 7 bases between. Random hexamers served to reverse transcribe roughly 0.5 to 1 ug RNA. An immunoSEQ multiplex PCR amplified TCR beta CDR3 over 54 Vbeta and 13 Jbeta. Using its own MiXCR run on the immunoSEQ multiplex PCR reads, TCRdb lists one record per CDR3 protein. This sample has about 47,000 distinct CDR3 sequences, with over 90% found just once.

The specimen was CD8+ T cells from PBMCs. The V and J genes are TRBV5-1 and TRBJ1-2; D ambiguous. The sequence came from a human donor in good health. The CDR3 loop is CASSLQNDYGYTF. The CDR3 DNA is TGCGCCAGCAGCTTGCAAAACGACTATGGCTACACCTTC.